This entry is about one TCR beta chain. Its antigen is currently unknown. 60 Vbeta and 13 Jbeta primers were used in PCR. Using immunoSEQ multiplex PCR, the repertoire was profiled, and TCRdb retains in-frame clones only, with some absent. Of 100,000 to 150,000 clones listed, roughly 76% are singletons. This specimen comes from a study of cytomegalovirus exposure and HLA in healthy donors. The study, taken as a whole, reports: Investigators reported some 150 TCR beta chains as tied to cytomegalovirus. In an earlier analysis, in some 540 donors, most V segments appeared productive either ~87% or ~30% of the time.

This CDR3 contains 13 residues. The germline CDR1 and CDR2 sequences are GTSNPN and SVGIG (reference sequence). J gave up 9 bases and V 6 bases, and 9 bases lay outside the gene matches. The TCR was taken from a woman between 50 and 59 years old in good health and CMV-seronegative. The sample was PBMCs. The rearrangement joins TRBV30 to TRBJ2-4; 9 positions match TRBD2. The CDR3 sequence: CACSSGRGSIQYF. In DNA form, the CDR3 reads TGTGCCTGTAGTAGCGGGAGAGGGTCCATTCAGTACTTC.